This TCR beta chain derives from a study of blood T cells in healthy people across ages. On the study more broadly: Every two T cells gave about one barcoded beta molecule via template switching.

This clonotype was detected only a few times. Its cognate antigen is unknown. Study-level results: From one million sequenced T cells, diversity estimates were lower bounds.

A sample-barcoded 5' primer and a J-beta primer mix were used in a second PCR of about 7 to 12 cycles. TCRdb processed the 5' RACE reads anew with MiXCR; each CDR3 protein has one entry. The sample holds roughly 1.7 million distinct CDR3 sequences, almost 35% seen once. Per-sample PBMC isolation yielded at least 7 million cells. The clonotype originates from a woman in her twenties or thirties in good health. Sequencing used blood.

CDR3 nucleotide sequence: TGCGCCAGCTGTGCGGGGGGGCTAATGACAGATACGCAGTATTTT. It yields the protein CASCAGGLMTDTQYF. The rearrangement links TRBV10-2 to TRBJ2-3; the match to TRBD2 covers 9 bases. The CDR3 is 15 amino acids. Unmatched junction bases numbered 9, after V lost 8 bases and J lost 3 bases. Germline lookup yields CDR1 WSHSY and CDR2 SAAADI.